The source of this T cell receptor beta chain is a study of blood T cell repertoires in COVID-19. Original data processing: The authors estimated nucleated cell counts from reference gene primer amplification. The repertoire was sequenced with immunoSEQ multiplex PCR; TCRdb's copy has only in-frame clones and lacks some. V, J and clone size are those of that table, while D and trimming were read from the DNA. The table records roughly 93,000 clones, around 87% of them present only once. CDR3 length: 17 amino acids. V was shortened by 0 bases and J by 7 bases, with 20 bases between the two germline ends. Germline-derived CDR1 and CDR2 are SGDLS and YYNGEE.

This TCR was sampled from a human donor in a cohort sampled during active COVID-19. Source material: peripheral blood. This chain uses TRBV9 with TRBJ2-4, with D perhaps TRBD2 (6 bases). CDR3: CASSVATGLEGVNIQYF. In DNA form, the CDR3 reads TGTGCCAGCAGCGTAGCTACGGGACTGGAGGGTGTGAACATTCAGTACTTC.